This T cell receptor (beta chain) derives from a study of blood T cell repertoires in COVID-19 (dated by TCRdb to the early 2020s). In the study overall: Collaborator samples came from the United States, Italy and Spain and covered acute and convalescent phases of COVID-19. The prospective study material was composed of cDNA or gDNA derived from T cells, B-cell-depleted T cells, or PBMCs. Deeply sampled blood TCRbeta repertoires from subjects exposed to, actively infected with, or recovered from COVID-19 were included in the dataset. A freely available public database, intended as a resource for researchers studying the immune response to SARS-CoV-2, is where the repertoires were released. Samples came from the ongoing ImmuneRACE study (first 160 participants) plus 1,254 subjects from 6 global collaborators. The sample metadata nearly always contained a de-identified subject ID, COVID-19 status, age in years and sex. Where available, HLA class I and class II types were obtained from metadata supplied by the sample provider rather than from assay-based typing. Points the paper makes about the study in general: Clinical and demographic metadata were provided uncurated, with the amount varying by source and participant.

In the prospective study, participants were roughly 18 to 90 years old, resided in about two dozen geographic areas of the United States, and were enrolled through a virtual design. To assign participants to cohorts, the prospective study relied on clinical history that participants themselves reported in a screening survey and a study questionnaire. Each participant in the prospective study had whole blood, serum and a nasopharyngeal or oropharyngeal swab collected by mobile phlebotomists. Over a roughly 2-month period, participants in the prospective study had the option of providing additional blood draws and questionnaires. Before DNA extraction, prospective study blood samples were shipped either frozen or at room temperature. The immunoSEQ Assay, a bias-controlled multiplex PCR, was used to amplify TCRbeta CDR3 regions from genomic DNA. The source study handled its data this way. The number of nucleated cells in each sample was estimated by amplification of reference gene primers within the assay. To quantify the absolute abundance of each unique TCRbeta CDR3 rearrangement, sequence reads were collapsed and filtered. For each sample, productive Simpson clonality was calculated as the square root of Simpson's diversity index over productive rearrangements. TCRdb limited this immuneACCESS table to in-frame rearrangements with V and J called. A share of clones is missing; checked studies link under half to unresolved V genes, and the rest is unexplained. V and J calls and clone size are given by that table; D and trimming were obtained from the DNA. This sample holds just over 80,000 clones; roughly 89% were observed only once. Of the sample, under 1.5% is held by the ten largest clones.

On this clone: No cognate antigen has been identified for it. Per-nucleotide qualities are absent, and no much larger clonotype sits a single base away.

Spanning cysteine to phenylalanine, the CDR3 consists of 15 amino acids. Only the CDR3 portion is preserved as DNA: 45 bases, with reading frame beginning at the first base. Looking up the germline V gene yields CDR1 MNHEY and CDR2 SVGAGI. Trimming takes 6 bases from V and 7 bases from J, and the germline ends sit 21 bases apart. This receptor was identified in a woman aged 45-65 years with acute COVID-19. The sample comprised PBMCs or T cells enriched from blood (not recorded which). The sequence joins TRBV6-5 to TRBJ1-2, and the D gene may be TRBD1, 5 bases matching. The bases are TGTGCCAGCAGCGCCTCTTATGCGGGGCAGGGTGGCTACACCTTC. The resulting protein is CASSASYAGQGGYTF.